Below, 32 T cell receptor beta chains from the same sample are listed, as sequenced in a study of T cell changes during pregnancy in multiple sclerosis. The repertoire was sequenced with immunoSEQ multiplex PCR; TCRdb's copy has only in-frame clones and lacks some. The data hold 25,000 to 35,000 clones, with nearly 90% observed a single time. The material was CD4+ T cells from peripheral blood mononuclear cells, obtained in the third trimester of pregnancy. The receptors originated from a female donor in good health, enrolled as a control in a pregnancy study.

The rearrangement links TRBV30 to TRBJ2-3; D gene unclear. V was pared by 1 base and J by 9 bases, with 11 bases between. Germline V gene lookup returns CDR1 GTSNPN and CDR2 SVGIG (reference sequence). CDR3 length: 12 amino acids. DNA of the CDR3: TGTGCCTGGAGTGGAGGCCAGAACACGCAGTATTTT. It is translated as CAWSGGQNTQYF.

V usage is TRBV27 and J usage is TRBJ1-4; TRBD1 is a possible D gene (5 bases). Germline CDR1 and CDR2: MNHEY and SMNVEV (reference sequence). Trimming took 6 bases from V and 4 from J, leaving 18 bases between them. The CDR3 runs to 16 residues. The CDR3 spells CASSPNQGFYNEKLFF. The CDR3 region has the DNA TGTGCCAGCAGCCCAAACCAGGGTTTTTATAATGAAAAACTGTTTTTT.

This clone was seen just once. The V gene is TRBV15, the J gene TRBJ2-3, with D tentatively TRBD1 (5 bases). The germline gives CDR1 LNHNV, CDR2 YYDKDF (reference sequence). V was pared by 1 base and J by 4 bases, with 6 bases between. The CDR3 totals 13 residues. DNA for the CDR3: TGTGCCACCAGCAGAGTACAGGCAGATACGCAGTATTTT. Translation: CATSRVQADTQYF.

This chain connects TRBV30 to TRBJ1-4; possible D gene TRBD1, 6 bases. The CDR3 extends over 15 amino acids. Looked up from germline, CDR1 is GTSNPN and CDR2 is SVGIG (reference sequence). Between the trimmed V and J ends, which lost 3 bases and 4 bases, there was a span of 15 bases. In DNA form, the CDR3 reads TGTGCCTGGAGCAGCCTGGACAGATTTAATGAAAAACTGTTTTTT. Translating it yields CAWSSLDRFNEKLFF. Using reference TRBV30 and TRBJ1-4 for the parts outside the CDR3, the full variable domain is SQTIHQWPATLVQPVGSPLSLECTVEGTSNPNLYWYRQAAGRGLQLLFYSVGIGQISSEVPQNLSASRPQDRQFILSSKKLLLSDSGFYLCAWSSLDRFNEKLFFGSGTQLSVL.

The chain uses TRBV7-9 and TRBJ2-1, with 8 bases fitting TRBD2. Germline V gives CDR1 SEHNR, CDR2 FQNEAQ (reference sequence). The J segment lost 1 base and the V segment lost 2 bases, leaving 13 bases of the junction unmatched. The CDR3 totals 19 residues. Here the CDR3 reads CASSLSLSGRISSYNEQFF. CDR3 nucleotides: TGTGCCAGCAGCTTATCTCTGAGCGGGAGAATTAGTTCCTACAATGAGCAGTTCTTC.

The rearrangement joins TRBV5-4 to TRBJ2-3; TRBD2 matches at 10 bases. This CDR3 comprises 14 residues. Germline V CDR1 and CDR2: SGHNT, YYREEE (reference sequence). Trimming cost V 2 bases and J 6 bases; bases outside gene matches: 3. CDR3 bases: TGTGCCAGCAGCTTCAGCGGGAGGGCCGATACGCAGTATTTT. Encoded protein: CASSFSGRADTQYF. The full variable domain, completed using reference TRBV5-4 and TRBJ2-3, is ETGVTQSPTHLIKTRGQQVTLRCSSQSGHNTVSWYQQALGQGPQFIFQYYREEENGRGNFPPRFSGLQFPNYSSELNVNALELDDSALYLCASSFSGRADTQYFGPGTRLTVL.

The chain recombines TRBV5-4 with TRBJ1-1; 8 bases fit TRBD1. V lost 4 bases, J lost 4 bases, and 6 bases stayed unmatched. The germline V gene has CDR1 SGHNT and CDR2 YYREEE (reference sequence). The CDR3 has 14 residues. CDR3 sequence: CASSLRDRTTEAFF. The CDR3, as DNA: TGTGCCAGCAGCCTCCGGGACAGGACCACTGAAGCTTTCTTT.

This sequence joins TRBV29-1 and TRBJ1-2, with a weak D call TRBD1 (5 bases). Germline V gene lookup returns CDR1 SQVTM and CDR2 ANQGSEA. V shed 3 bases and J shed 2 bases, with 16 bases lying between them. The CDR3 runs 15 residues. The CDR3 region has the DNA TGCAGCGTTGAGGAGCGGGGACGGTCGAACTATGGCTACACCTTC. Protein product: CSVEERGRSNYGYTF. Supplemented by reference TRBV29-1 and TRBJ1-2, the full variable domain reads SAVISQKPSRDICQRGTSLTIQCQVDSQVTMMFWYRQQPGQSLTLIATANQGSEATYESGFVIDKFPISRPNLTFSTLTVSNMSPEDSSIYLCSVEERGRSNYGYTFGSGTRLTVV.

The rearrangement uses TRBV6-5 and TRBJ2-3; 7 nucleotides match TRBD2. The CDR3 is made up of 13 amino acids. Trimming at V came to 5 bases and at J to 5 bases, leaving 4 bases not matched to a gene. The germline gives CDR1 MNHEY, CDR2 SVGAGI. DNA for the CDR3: TGTGCCAGCAGTCCCGGGAGGAAAGATACGCAGTATTTT. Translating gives CASSPGRKDTQYF.

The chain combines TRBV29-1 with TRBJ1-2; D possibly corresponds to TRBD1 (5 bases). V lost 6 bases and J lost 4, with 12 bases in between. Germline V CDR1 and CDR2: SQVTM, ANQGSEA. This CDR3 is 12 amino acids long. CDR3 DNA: TGCAGCGTGGGGGGAATTGGCTATGGCTACACCTTC. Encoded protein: CSVGGIGYGYTF.

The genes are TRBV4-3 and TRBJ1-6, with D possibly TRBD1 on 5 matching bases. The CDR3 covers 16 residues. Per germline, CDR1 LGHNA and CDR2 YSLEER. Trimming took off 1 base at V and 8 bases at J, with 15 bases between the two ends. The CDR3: CASSQGGSGAHSPLHF. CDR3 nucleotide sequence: TGCGCCAGCAGCCAAGGAGGAAGCGGGGCCCATTCACCCCTCCACTTT.

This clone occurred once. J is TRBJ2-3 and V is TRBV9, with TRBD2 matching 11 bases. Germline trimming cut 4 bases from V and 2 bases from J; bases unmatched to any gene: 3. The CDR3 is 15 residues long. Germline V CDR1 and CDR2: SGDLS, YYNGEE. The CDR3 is CASSPTSGNTDTQYF. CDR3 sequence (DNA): TGTGCCAGCAGCCCGACTAGCGGGAACACAGATACGCAGTATTTT.

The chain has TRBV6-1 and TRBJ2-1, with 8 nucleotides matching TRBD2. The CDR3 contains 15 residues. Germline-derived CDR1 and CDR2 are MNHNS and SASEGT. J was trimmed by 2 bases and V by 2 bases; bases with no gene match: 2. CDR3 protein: CASSERGGAYNEQFF. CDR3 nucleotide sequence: TGTGCCAGCAGTGAACGGGGGGGGGCCTACAATGAGCAGTTCTTC.

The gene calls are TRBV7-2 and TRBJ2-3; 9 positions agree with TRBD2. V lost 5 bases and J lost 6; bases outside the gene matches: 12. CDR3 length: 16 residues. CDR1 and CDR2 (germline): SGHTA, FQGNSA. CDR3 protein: CASSPHLAGTGDTQYF. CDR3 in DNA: TGTGCCAGCAGCCCACACCTAGCGGGGACTGGGGATACGCAGTATTTT.

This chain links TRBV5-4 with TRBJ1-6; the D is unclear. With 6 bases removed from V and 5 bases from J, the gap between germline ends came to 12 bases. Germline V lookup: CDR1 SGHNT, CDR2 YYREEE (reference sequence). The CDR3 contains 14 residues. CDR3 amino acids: CASNTGKDNSPLHF. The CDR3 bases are TGTGCCAGCAACACGGGGAAAGATAATTCACCCCTCCACTTT.

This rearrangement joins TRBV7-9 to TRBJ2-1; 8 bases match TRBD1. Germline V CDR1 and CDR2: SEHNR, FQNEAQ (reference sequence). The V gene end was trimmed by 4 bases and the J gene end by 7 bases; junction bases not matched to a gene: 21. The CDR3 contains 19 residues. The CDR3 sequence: CASSSQGAKKAQRVNEQFF. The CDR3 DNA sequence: TGTGCCAGCAGCTCGCAGGGGGCGAAGAAGGCCCAAAGGGTGAATGAGCAGTTCTTC. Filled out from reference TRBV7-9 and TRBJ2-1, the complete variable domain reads DTGVSQNPRHKITKRGQNVTFRCDPISEHNRLYWYRQTLGQGPEFLTYFQNEAQLEKSRLLSDRFSAERPKGSFSTLEIQRTEQGDSAMYLCASSSQGAKKAQRVNEQFFGPGTRLTVL.

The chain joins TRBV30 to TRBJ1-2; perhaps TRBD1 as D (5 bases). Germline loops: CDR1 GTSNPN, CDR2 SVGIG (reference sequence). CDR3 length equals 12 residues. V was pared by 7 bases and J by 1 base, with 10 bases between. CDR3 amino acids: CALGGINYGYTF. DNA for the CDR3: TGTGCCTTGGGGGGGATTAACTATGGCTACACCTTC.

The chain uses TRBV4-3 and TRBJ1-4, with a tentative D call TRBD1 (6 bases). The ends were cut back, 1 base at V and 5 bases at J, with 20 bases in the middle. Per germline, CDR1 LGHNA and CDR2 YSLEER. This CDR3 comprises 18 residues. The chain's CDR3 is CASSQGDTSPPLNEKLFF. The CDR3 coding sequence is TGCGCCAGCAGCCAAGGGGACACCTCTCCACCCCTCAATGAAAAACTGTTTTTT.

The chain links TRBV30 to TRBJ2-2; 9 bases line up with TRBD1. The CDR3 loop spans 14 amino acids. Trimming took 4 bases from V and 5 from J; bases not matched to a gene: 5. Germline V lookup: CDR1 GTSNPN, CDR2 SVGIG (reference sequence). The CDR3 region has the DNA TGTGCCTGGAACAGGGGGCGCGGGACCGGGGAGCTGTTTTTT. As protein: CAWNRGRGTGELFF.

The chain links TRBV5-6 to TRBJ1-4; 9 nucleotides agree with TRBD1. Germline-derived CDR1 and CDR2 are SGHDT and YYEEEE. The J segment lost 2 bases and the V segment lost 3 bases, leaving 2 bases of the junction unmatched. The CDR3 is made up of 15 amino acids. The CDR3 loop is CASSSTGGTNEKLFF. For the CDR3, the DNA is TGTGCCAGCAGCTCCACAGGGGGCACTAATGAAAAACTGTTTTTT.

In DNA, the CDR3 is TGTGCCAGCAGCTTAAGGTCCCTTGTAGGGGGTTCTGAAGCTTTCTTT. Translation: CASSLRSLVGGSEAFF. V usage is TRBV11-3 and J usage is TRBJ1-1, with D perhaps TRBD1 (6 bases). Germline V gene sequence: CDR1 SGHNT, CDR2 YENEEA. The V end lost 2 bases, the J end lost 6 bases, and 19 bases lay between the germline ends. CDR3 size: 16 residues.

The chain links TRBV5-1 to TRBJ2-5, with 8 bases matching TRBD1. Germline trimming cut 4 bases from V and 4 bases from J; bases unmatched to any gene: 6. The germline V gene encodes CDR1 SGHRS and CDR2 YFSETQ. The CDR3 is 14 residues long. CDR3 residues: CASSETGVRETQYF. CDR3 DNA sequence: TGCGCCAGCAGCGAGACAGGGGTACGAGAGACCCAGTACTTC.

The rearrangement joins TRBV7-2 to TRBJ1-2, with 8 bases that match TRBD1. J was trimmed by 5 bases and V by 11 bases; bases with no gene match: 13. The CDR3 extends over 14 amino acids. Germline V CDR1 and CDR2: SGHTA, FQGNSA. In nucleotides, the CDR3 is TGTGCCTCCGGGGGGACAGGAAAGACTTATGGCTACACCTTC. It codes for CASGGTGKTYGYTF.

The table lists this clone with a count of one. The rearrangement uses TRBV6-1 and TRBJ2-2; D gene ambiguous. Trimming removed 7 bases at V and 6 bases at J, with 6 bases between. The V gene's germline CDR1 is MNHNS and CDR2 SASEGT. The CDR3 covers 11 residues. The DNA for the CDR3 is TGTGCCAGCACGTGGCCCGGGGAGCTGTTTTTT. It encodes CASTWPGELFF.

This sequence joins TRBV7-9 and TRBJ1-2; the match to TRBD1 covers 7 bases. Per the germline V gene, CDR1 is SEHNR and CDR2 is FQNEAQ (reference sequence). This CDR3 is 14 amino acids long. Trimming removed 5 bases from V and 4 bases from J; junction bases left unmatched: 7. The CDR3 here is CASSPQGTGYGYTF. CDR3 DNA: TGTGCCAGCAGCCCACAGGGGACGGGCTATGGCTACACCTTC.

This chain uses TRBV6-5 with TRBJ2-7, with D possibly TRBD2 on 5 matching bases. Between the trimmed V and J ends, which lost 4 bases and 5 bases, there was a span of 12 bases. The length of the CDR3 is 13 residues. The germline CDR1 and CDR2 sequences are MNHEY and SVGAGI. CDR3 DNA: TGTGCCAGCAGTTCCGGGGTTCGGCACGAGCAGTACTTC. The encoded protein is CASSSGVRHEQYF.

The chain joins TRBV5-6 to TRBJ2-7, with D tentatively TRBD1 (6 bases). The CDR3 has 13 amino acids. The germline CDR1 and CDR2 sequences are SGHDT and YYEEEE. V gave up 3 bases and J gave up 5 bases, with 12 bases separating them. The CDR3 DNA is TGTGCCAGCAGCTGGGTGGACAGCGACGAGCAGTACTTC. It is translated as CASSWVDSDEQYF.

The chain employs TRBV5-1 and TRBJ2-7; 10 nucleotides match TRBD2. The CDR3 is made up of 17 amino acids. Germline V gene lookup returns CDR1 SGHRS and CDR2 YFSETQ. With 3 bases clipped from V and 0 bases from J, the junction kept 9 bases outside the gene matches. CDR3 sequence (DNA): TGCGCCAGCAGCTACTTCGCGGCTAGCGGGAGCTCCTACGAGCAGTACTTC. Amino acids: CASSYFAASGSSYEQYF.

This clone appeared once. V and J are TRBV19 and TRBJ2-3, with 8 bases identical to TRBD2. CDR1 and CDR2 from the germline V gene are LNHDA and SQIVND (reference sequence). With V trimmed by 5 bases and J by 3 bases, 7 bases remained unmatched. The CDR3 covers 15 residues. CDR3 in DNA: TGTGCCAGTAGTCGACCGGGACTAGAGACAGATACGCAGTATTTT. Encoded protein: CASSRPGLETDTQYF.

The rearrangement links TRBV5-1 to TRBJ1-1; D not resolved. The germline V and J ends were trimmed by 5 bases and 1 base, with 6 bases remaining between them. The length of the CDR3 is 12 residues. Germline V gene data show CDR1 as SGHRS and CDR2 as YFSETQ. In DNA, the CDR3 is TGCGCCAGCAGTAGACAGAACACTGAAGCTTTCTTT. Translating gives CASSRQNTEAFF.

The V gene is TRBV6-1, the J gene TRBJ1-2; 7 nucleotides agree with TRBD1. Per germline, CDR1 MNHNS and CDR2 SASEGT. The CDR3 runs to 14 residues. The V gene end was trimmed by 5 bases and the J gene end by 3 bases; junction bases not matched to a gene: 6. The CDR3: CASSLRTGDYGYTF. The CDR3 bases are TGTGCCAGCAGTCTACGGACAGGAGACTATGGCTACACCTTC.

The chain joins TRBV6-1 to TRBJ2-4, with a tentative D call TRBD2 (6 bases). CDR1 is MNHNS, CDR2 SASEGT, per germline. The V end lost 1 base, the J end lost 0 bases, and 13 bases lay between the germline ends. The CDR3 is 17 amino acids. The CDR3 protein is CASSEGGGKLAKNIQYF. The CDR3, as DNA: TGTGCCAGCAGTGAAGGGGGCGGGAAACTAGCCAAAAACATTCAGTACTTC.